The 32 T cell receptor beta chains listed next were all sequenced from one sample in a study of T cells expressing NK-cell markers. TCRdb re-called the 5' RACE reads and gives one entry per CDR3 protein, without DNA. The sample has under 200,000 distinct CDR3 sequences, and its top ten clones hold 15% to 20%. Input material: blood T cells: a sorted CD56 or NKG2C T cell subset, CD4+ or CD8+ T cells, or bulk PBMC T cells (not recorded which). Receptors originate from a woman aged 18-69 years in good health.

V usage is TRBV5-1 and J usage is TRBJ2-5; the TCRdb D gene call, TRBD2, has no DNA to confirm it. Germline lookup yields CDR1 SGHRS and CDR2 YFSETQ. The CDR3 extends over 15 amino acids. CDR3 in amino acids: CASSKSGALRETQYF.

V usage is TRBV20-1 and J usage is TRBJ1-2. Germline-derived CDR1 and CDR2 are DFQATT and SNEGSKA (reference sequence). The CDR3 has 13 amino acids. CDR3 region: CSARDAQQYGYTF.

The rearrangement joins TRBV5-1 to TRBJ2-5; the TRBD1 assignment by TCRdb is unverifiable without DNA. Germline-derived CDR1 and CDR2 are SGHRS and YFSETQ. The CDR3 is 14 residues long. CDR3 amino acids: CASSSRTGQETQYF.

The chain is built from TRBV18 and TRBJ2-3. From germline, CDR1 is KGHSH and CDR2 LQKENI. The CDR3 has 13 residues. CDR3 in amino acids: CASSGPNTDTQYF.

The chain uses TRBV5-1 and TRBJ2-2; the TCRdb call, TRBD1, lacks DNA for checking. Looked up from germline, CDR1 is SGHRS and CDR2 is YFSETQ. The CDR3 has 18 amino acids. CDR3: CASSLAPTGAANTGELFF.

The chain employs TRBV20-1 and TRBJ2-1; TCRdb reports TRBD2, a call that lacks DNA to check it against. The CDR3 length is 13 residues. Germline V gene sequence: CDR1 DFQATT, CDR2 SNEGSKA (reference sequence). The CDR3 sequence is CSALLRAGNEQFF.

J is TRBJ1-6 and V is TRBV7-2; TCRdb returns TRBD1, unconfirmable since there is no DNA. CDR1 is SGHTA and CDR2 is FQGNSA in the germline V gene. CDR3 size: 15 residues. CDR3 region: CASSSSGTRRSPLHF.

This chain uses TRBV2 with TRBJ1-3; as DNA is missing, the TRBD1 call by TCRdb cannot be tested. The CDR3 extends over 14 amino acids. Germline V gives CDR1 SNHLY, CDR2 FYNNEI. CDR3 sequence: CASSEWGQGNTIYF. Full variable domain (missing parts from reference TRBV2 and TRBJ1-3): EPEVTQTPSHQVTQMGQEVILRCVPISNHLYFYWYRQILGQKVEFLVSFYNNEISEKSEIFDDQFSVERPDGSNFTLKIRSTKLEDSAMYFCASSEWGQGNTIYFGEGSWLTVV.

The chain carries TRBV7-2 and TRBJ2-5; TCRdb outputs TRBD2, but without DNA this stays unchecked. CDR3 length: 16 residues. Germline CDR1 and CDR2: SGHTA and FQGNSA. CDR3 amino acids: CASSLRGGALQETQYF.

The chain carries TRBV7-2 and TRBJ1-1. Germline V lookup: CDR1 SGHTA, CDR2 FQGNSA. CDR3 size: 14 residues. This CDR3 reads CASSLRRGIAEAFF.

The chain recombines TRBV12-3 or TRBV12-4 with TRBJ1-1; without DNA, the TCRdb call of TRBD1 cannot be checked. The CDR3 extends over 14 amino acids. The CDR3 spells CASTLDRVNTEAFF.

The genes are TRBV5-1 and TRBJ2-2; no DNA is available, so the TRBD1 call from TCRdb remains unchecked. CDR3 length equals 15 residues. Germline CDR1 reads SGHRS; CDR2 reads YFSETQ. The CDR3 is CASSWTGSDTGELFF.

The rearrangement joins TRBV7-2 to TRBJ2-1; TCRdb's D call of TRBD2 is untestable without DNA. CDR3 length equals 17 residues. Germline CDR1 SGHTA, CDR2 FQGNSA. The chain's CDR3 is CASSLAIGLAGGGEQFF.

The chain links TRBV6-1 to TRBJ2-1; TCRdb's D gene call, TRBD2, goes unchecked for lack of DNA. Germline CDR1 and CDR2: MNHNS and SASEGT. CDR3 length equals 16 residues. The CDR3: CASSPRGSGANNEQFF.

The chain joins TRBV10-3 to TRBJ2-3. Germline V gives CDR1 ENHRY, CDR2 SYGVKD. This CDR3 contains 15 residues. The CDR3 loop is CAISEGQPSTDTQYF.

The chain employs TRBV6-1 and TRBJ1-4. Germline V gene lookup returns CDR1 MNHNS and CDR2 SASEGT. The CDR3 totals 15 residues. CDR3 amino acids: CASSKTGLENEKLFF.

The CDR3 is CASSPPGLAQKNEQFF. The V gene is TRBV7-2, the J gene TRBJ2-1; TCRdb names TRBD2, which stays unverified in the absence of DNA. In germline, CDR1 is SGHTA, CDR2 FQGNSA. The CDR3 contains 16 residues.

J is TRBJ2-7 and V is TRBV7-9; TCRdb reports TRBD1, a call that lacks DNA to check it against. The germline V gene has CDR1 SEHNR and CDR2 FQNEAQ (reference sequence). The CDR3 has 16 residues. CDR3 in amino acids: CASSLGAGHTSYEQYF.

The chain combines TRBV2 with TRBJ2-1. The CDR3 is made up of 13 amino acids. Germline values: CDR1 SNHLY, CDR2 FYNNEI. The CDR3 is CASSYRAYNEQFF.

The chain is built from TRBV24-1 and TRBJ2-2. The CDR3 is 12 amino acids. Germline V gives CDR1 KGHDR, CDR2 SFDVKD. CDR3 amino acids: CATSENTGELFF.

CDR3 loop: CASSPAGSGRILSSYEQYF. The gene calls are TRBV28 and TRBJ2-7; TCRdb calls TRBD2, which cannot be checked without DNA. CDR3 length equals 19 residues. Germline V gene data show CDR1 as MDHEN and CDR2 as SYDVKM.

CDR3 region: CASSLSTFGRSYEQYF. The rearrangement links TRBV28 to TRBJ2-7. This CDR3 spans 16 amino acids. Germline CDR1 MDHEN, CDR2 SYDVKM. The full variable domain, with the rest looked up from reference TRBV28 and TRBJ2-7, is DVKVTQSSRYLVKRTGEKVFLECVQDMDHENMFWYRQDPGLGLRLIYFSYDVKMKEKGDIPEGYSVSREKKERFSLILESASTNQTSMYLCASSLSTFGRSYEQYFGPGTRLTVT.

The rearrangement uses TRBV5-1 and TRBJ2-1. Germline CDR1 is SGHRS and CDR2 is YFSETQ. The CDR3 spans 15 residues. The CDR3 here is CASSLGGRAFDEQFF.

The chain employs TRBV4-1 and TRBJ2-1; TCRdb designates TRBD1, a call that cannot be tested without DNA. Germline CDR1 is MGHRA and CDR2 is YSYEKL. This CDR3 contains 17 residues. This CDR3 reads CASSPGPGILSYNEQFF.

The chain joins TRBV20-1 to TRBJ2-2; TCRdb reports TRBD2, a call that lacks DNA to check it against. The length of the CDR3 is 16 residues. Germline CDR1 is DFQATT and CDR2 is SNEGSKA (reference sequence). The CDR3 protein is CSATPGFVAGAGELFF.

The chain has TRBV7-3 and TRBJ2-1; TCRdb gives TRBD2 as the D gene, but with no DNA this cannot be confirmed. This CDR3 contains 16 residues. Looked up from germline, CDR1 is SGHTA and CDR2 is FQGTGA. The CDR3 loop reads CASSLIGQGSGREQFF.

This sequence joins TRBV5-1 and TRBJ2-2. The CDR3 runs 17 residues. Per germline, CDR1 SGHRS and CDR2 YFSETQ. Here the CDR3 reads CASSLYRFRANTGELFF.

The J gene is TRBJ1-5, the V gene TRBV7-6; with no DNA, the TCRdb D assignment of TRBD1 cannot be verified. From germline, CDR1 is SGHVS and CDR2 FNYEAQ. The CDR3 is 16 amino acids. The chain's CDR3 is CASSPSTGVSNQPQHF.

This rearrangement joins TRBV30 to TRBJ2-3; TCRdb outputs TRBD1, but without DNA this stays unchecked. The CDR3 has 14 amino acids. Germline CDR1 and CDR2: GTSNPN and SVGIG (reference sequence). The CDR3 loop is CAWSPTGGTDTQYF.

The V gene is TRBV24-1, the J gene TRBJ2-2; TCRdb proposes TRBD1, but this gene call is untestable without DNA. Germline assignment: CDR1 KGHDR and CDR2 SFDVKD. The CDR3 covers 16 residues. The CDR3 protein is CATSDFTGKGTGELFF.

The chain has TRBV11-3 and TRBJ2-3. The CDR3 runs 15 residues. Germline values: CDR1 SGHNT, CDR2 YENEEA. CDR3 sequence reads: CASSLDRTPTDTQYF.

V is TRBV5-1 and J is TRBJ1-3. Germline V gene data show CDR1 as SGHRS and CDR2 as YFSETQ. The CDR3 runs to 13 residues. The CDR3 here is CASSSDRVNTIYF.